This T cell receptor beta chain originates from a study of beta chain features in type 1 diabetes. Findings of the study overall: Among all four CD4+ subsets, Type 1 diabetes patients had TCRB CDR3s that were moderately but significantly shorter. More deletions and fewer insertions at VDJ junctions were found in patients with type 1 diabetes. For patients, the naive, central memory and Treg TCRB repertoires appeared more alike than for healthy donors.

This CDR3 contains 14 residues. V shed 6 bases, J shed 2 bases, and the junction held 6 bases outside the gene matches. Germline V gene data show CDR1 as KGHSH and CDR2 as LQKENI. Every isolated RNA sample was fully reverse transcribed, so sequencing captured expressed TCRB transcripts. Sequenced by immunoSEQ multiplex PCR; TCRdb stores in-frame clones only, minus some. The table includes some 250,000 clones, about 14% detected once. Note on this clone: The antigen is not known.

Purities over 98% were achieved in all sorted populations. The gene calls are TRBV18 and TRBJ2-5; 7 bases are a match to TRBD1. The source is a man between 25 and 39 years old with type 1 diabetes. Input material: naive CD4+ T cells from blood. For the CDR3, the DNA is TGTGCCAGCTCCCCGGACAGGCGGCAAGAGACCCAGTACTTC. It specifies CASSPDRRQETQYF.